This T cell receptor (beta chain) was sequenced for a study of radiation and T cells in renal cell carcinoma. Stated time point: blood 4 weeks post-SBRT, at nephrectomy. As to treatment: 15 Gy SBRT to primary tumor, nephrectomy 4 weeks later. Produced via immunoSEQ multiplex PCR; TCRdb's table is partial and in-frame only. The sample shows approximately 150,000 clones, approximately 86% of them seen only once. The specimen comprised blood, sampled from a patient whose treatment included radiotherapy and nephrectomy. This TCR came from a woman aged 50 to 60 with renal cell carcinoma.

The CDR3 loop is CASSAGTGVHEQFF. Written as DNA, the CDR3 is TGTGCCAGCAGCGCCGGGACAGGGGTGCATGAGCAGTTCTTC. The chain joins TRBV5-6 to TRBJ2-1; TRBD1 matches 10 bases. Germline V lookup: CDR1 SGHDT, CDR2 YYEEEE. Unmatched junction bases numbered 6, after V lost 4 bases and J lost 8 bases. The CDR3 length is 14 residues.